This T cell receptor (beta chain) was identified in a study of cytomegalovirus exposure and HLA in healthy donors. In the study overall: According to later analysis, the same platform produced the 130 or so validation and several hundred first-cohort repertoires.

Germline V gene sequence: CDR1 SGHRS, CDR2 YFSETQ. The CDR3 has 15 residues. The V gene end was trimmed by 4 bases and the J gene end by 3 bases; junction bases not matched to a gene: 1. Here immunoSEQ multiplex PCR was the method, and the copy in TCRdb shows in-frame clones only, minus some. The table lists approximately 140,000 clones, 88% of them singletons. Sequenced sample: PBMCs. This clonotype was obtained from a woman aged 18-29 years in good health and CMV-seropositive. The chain joins TRBV5-1 to TRBJ2-3; 14 bases are shared with TRBD2. CDR3 sequence reads: CASSGTSGRTDTQYF. The CDR3 nucleotides read TGCGCCAGCAGCGGGACTAGCGGGAGAACAGATACGCAGTATTTT.